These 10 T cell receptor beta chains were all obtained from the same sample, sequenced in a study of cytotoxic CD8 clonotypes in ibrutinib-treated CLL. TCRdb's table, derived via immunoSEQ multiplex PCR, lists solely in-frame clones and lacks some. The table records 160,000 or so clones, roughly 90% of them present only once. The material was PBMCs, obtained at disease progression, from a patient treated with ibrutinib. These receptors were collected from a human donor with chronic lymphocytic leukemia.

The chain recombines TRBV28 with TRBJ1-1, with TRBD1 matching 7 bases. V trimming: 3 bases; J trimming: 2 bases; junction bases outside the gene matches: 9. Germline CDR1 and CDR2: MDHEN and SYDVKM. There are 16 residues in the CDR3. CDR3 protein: CASSLNRGLGNTEAFF. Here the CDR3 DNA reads TGTGCCAGCAGTTTGAACAGGGGCCTCGGTAACACTGAAGCTTTCTTT.

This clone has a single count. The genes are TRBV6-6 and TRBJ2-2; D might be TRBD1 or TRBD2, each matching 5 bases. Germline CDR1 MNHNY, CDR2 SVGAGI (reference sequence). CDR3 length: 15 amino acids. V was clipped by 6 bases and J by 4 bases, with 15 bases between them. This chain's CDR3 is CASRPGQRSTGELFF. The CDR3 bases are TGTGCCAGCAGACCGGGGCAGCGATCCACCGGGGAGCTGTTTTTT.

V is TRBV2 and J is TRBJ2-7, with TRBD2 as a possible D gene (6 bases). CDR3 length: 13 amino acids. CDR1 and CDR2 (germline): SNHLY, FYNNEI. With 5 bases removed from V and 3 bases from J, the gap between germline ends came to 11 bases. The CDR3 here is CASSRDLLYEQYF. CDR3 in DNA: TGTGCCAGCAGTCGGGACTTACTCTACGAGCAGTACTTC.

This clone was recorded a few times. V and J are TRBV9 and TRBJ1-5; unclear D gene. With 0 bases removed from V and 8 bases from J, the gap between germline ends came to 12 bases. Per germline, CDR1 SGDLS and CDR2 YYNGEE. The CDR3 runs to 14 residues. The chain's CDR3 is CASSVVPGSEPQHF. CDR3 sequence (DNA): TGTGCCAGCAGCGTAGTACCGGGTTCTGAGCCCCAGCATTTT. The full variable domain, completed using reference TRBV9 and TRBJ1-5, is DSGVTQTPKHLITATGQRVTLRCSPRSGDLSVYWYQQSLDQGLQFLIQYYNGEERAKGNILERFSAQQFPDLHSELNLSSLELGDSALYFCASSVVPGSEPQHFGDGTRLSIL.

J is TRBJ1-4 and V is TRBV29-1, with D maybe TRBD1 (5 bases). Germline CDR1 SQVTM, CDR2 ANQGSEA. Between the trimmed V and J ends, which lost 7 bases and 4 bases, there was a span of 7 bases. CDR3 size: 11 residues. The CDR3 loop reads CSGGGNEKLFF. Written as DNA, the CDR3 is TGCAGCGGGGGCGGTAATGAAAAACTGTTTTTT. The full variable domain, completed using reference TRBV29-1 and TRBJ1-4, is SAVISQKPSRDICQRGTSLTIQCQVDSQVTMMFWYRQQPGQSLTLIATANQGSEATYESGFVIDKFPISRPNLTFSTLTVSNMSPEDSSIYLCSGGGNEKLFFGSGTQLSVL.

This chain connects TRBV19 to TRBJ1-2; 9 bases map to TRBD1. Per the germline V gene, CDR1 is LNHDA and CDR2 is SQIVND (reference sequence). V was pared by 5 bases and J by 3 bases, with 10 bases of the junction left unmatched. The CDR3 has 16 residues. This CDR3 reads CASSERGTGFDYGYTF. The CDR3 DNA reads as TGTGCCAGTAGTGAGCGGGGGACAGGGTTCGACTATGGCTACACCTTC.

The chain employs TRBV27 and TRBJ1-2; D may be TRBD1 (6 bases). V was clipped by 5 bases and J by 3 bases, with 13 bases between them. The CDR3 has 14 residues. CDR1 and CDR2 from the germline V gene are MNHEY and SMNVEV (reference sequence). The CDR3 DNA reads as TGTGCCAGCAGTCCCAGGGGTTTAGACTATGGCTACACCTTC. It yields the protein CASSPRGLDYGYTF.

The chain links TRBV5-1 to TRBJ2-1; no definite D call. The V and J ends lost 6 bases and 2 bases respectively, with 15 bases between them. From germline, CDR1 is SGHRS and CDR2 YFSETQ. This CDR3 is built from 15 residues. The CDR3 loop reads CASTELFPAYNEQFF. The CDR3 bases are TGCGCCAGCACCGAATTGTTCCCAGCCTACAATGAGCAGTTCTTC.

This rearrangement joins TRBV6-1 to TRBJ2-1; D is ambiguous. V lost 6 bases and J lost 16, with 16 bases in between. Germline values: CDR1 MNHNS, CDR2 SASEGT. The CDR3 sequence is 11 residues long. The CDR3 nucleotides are TGTGCCAGCAGGTCAAGCTACGGAGATTTCTTC. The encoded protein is CASRSSYGDFF.

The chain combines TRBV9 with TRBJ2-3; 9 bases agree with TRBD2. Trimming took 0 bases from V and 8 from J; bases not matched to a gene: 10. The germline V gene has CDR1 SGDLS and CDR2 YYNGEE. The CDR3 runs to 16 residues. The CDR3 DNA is TGTGCCAGCAGCGTAGGAGTCTATGGAGCGGGAGGTACGCAGTATTTT. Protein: CASSVGVYGAGGTQYF.